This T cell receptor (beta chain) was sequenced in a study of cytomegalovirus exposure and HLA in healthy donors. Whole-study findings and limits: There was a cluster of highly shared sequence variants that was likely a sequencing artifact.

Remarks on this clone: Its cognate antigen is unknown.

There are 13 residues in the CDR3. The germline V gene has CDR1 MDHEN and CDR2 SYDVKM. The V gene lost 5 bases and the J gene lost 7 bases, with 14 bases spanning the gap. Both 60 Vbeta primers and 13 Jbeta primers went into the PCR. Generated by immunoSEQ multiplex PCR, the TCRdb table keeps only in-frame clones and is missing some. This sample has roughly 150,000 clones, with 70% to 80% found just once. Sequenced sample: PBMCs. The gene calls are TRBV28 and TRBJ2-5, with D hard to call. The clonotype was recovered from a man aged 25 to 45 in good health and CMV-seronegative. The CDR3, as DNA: TGTGCCAGCAGTCACGACGTAGCCGGGACCCAGTACTTC. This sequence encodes CASSHDVAGTQYF.